Below, 28 T cell receptor beta chains from the same sample are listed, as sequenced in a study of T cells in Graves' hyperthyroidism and ophthalmopathy. Authors of the study amplified TCR beta CDR3 regions from RNA transcripts. HTBI primers were used for first-round RT-PCR of the TCR CDR3. TCRdb itself ran the multiplex PCR reads through MiXCR, one entry per CDR3 protein. The sample carries over 450,000 distinct CDR3 sequences, roughly a sixth recorded once. The specimen sequenced was blood. The receptors come from a woman between 18 and 29 years old with Graves' ophthalmopathy.

This clonotype was seen repeatedly, ten times or more. This rearrangement joins TRBV7-2 to TRBJ2-3, with 8 nucleotides matching TRBD2. The CDR3 loop spans 16 amino acids. The V segment lost 1 base and the J segment 2 bases; nucleotides outside the gene matches: 5. Germline CDR1 reads SGHTA; CDR2 reads FQGNSA. The CDR3: CASSLGASGLTDTQYF. The CDR3 nucleotides read TGTGCCAGCAGCTTAGGTGCTAGCGGGCTCACAGATACGCAGTATTTT.

In regard to this clonotype: A read error may produce the germline difference seen at one junction end. The chain uses TRBV2 and TRBJ2-6, with D unclear. CDR1 is SNHLY and CDR2 is FYNNEI in the germline V gene. There are 15 residues in the CDR3. Here the CDR3 DNA reads TGTGCCAGCAGTGAAGGAGCTCGCACGGCCAGCGTCCTGACTTTC. As protein: CASSEGARTASVLTF. The full variable domain, rest sourced from reference TRBV2 and TRBJ2-6, is EPEVTQTPSHQVTQMGQEVILRCVPISNHLYFYWYRQILGQKVEFLVSFYNNEISEKSEIFDDQFSVERPDGSNFTLKIRSTKLEDSAMYFCASSEGARTASVLTFGAGSRLTVL.

There are many counts of this clonotype. The chain has TRBV12-3 or TRBV12-4 and TRBJ2-1; D is possibly TRBD2 (5 bases). The CDR3 covers 13 residues. V lost 6 bases, J lost 8 bases, and 14 bases lay in between. Here the CDR3 DNA reads TGTGCCAGCAGGAACGAGGACTTGGATGAGCAGTTCTTC. It is translated as CASRNEDLDEQFF.

The chain joins TRBV19 to TRBJ1-1; D gene ambiguous. There are 17 residues in the CDR3. Germline-derived CDR1 and CDR2 are LNHDA and SQIVND (reference sequence). The V gene lost 5 bases and the J gene lost 1 base, with 20 bases spanning the gap. CDR3 DNA sequence: TGTGCCAGTAGTCCCTCGGACGGGATTATCCGGAACACTGAAGCTTTCTTT. This codes for CASSPSDGIIRNTEAFF.

CDR3: CASSLSPYNSPLHF. Written as DNA, the CDR3 is TGTGCCAGCAGTTTAAGCCCCTATAATTCACCCCTCCACTTT. J is TRBJ1-6 and V is TRBV27; D uncertain. V lost 2 bases and J 2 bases, leaving 4 bases between the germline ends. The CDR3 runs to 14 residues. The germline gives CDR1 MNHEY, CDR2 SMNVEV (reference sequence).

This clonotype was counted at least ten times. This chain links TRBV3-1 with TRBJ2-7; 7 nucleotides match TRBD1. Germline V gives CDR1 LGHDT, CDR2 YNNKEL (reference sequence). The length of the CDR3 is 13 residues. The V gene end was trimmed by 4 bases and the J gene end by 5 bases; junction bases not matched to a gene: 5. In DNA form, the CDR3 reads TGTGCCAGCAGCCGAGGACAGGTAGACGAGCAGTACTTC. It encodes CASSRGQVDEQYF.

This clonotype was counted at least ten times. The chain carries TRBV2 and TRBJ2-7; the D call may be TRBD1 or TRBD2 (6 bases each). CDR1 SNHLY and CDR2 FYNNEI come from the germline V gene. V shed 4 bases and J shed 3 bases, with 13 bases lying between them. The CDR3 length is 14 residues. CDR3: CASSGGDIHYEQYF. The DNA of the CDR3 is TGTGCCAGCAGTGGGGGGGACATCCACTACGAGCAGTACTTC. Combining the CDR3 with reference TRBV2 and TRBJ2-7 gives the whole variable domain EPEVTQTPSHQVTQMGQEVILRCVPISNHLYFYWYRQILGQKVEFLVSFYNNEISEKSEIFDDQFSVERPDGSNFTLKIRSTKLEDSAMYFCASSGGDIHYEQYFGPGTRLTVT.

This chain joins TRBV20-1 and TRBJ2-7, with 8 bases lining up with TRBD1. Trimming removed 0 bases from V and 7 bases from J; junction bases left unmatched: 11. There are 15 residues in the CDR3. Looked up from germline, CDR1 is DFQATT and CDR2 is SNEGSKA (reference sequence). In DNA form, the CDR3 reads TGCAGTGCTAGAGATAGAGGCAGGGGGCGCTGGGAGCAGTACTTC. Translation gives CSARDRGRGRWEQYF.

The table lists this clonotype with many counts. This chain's CDR3 is CSVAKGGGTTEAFF. Here the CDR3 DNA reads TGCAGCGTCGCTAAGGGCGGAGGAACTACTGAAGCTTTCTTT. The chain has TRBV29-1 and TRBJ1-1; D is undetermined. This CDR3 is 14 amino acids long. Trimming shortened V by 6 bases and J by 5 bases, and 19 bases separated the two germline ends. Per the germline V gene, CDR1 is SQVTM and CDR2 is ANQGSEA. The full variable domain, completed using reference TRBV29-1 and TRBJ1-1, is SAVISQKPSRDICQRGTSLTIQCQVDSQVTMMFWYRQQPGQSLTLIATANQGSEATYESGFVIDKFPISRPNLTFSTLTVSNMSPEDSSIYLCSVAKGGGTTEAFFGQGTRLTVV.

The chain couples TRBV20-1 to TRBJ2-4; D not resolved. Looked up from germline, CDR1 is DFQATT and CDR2 is SNEGSKA (reference sequence). Trimming took 3 bases from V and 4 from J, leaving 16 bases between them. The CDR3 is 15 residues long. CDR3 in DNA: TGCAGTGCTAGCGGAGACGGGCGAACTAAAAACATTCAGTACTTC. Translating it yields CSASGDGRTKNIQYF.

The rearrangement uses TRBV5-5 and TRBJ2-5, with TRBD2 matching over 12 bases. The length of the CDR3 is 16 residues. The trim removed 3 bases at V and 2 bases at J, leaving 5 bases unmatched. Germline loops: CDR1 SGHKS, CDR2 YYEKEE (reference sequence). The DNA of the CDR3 is TGTGCCAGCAGCTATAGACTAGCGGGAGAACAAGAGACCCAGTACTTC. Encoded protein: CASSYRLAGEQETQYF.

This clonotype was observed a few times. This chain links TRBV7-3 with TRBJ2-7; 9 bases align to TRBD2. Germline V CDR1 and CDR2: SGHTA, FQGTGA. The J segment lost 6 bases and the V segment lost 4 bases, leaving 10 bases of the junction unmatched. The CDR3 runs 15 residues. The CDR3 DNA reads as TGTGCCAGCAGCTCCCAGGATAGCGGGAGCGGCGAGCAGTACTTC. This translates into CASSSQDSGSGEQYF.

The chain links TRBV28 to TRBJ1-4; D call uncertain. V was shortened by 5 bases and J by 1 base, with 11 bases between the two germline ends. From germline, CDR1 is MDHEN and CDR2 SYDVKM. This CDR3 has 15 residues. This CDR3 is CASSRALETNEKLFF. The CDR3 DNA is TGTGCCAGCAGTCGTGCCTTGGAAACTAATGAAAAACTGTTTTTT.

This clonotype occurred many times. The rearrangement uses TRBV28 and TRBJ2-5, with D uncertain. The CDR3 spans 15 residues. The germline gives CDR1 MDHEN, CDR2 SYDVKM. Trimming left V 5 bases short and J 1 base short, with 14 bases between. The CDR3 protein is CASSPSFGSQETQYF. Here the CDR3 DNA reads TGTGCCAGCAGTCCGTCCTTCGGCTCCCAAGAGACCCAGTACTTC.

This clonotype was seen more than once but under ten times. The genes are TRBV7-2 and TRBJ2-4; D ambiguous. The CDR3 length is 13 residues. The V gene lost 6 bases and the J gene lost 3 bases, with 9 bases spanning the gap. Germline CDR1 and CDR2: SGHTA and FQGNSA. The CDR3 bases are TGTGCCAGCAGGGAGTTGGACAAAAACATTCAGTACTTC. This encodes CASRELDKNIQYF.

In its sample, this clonotype was seen many times. The J gene is TRBJ1-1, the V gene TRBV28; no definite D call. The V end lost 3 bases, the J end lost 1 base, and 6 bases lay between the germline ends. The CDR3 has 13 amino acids. Germline CDR1 reads MDHEN; CDR2 reads SYDVKM. CDR3 coding DNA: TGTGCCAGCAGTTTTCGAGAGAACACTGAAGCTTTCTTT. Translated: CASSFRENTEAFF.

V gene TRBV2 combines with J gene TRBJ2-1; 9 bases are a match to TRBD1. The CDR3 spans 13 residues. Trimming removed 9 bases from V and 1 base from J; junction bases left unmatched: 1. Germline lookup yields CDR1 SNHLY and CDR2 FYNNEI. CDR3 bases: TGTGCCAGAGGGACAGGGTCCTACAATGAGCAGTTCTTC. This translates into CARGTGSYNEQFF.

This clonotype was counted many times. This chain connects TRBV30 to TRBJ2-1, with 13 nucleotides matching TRBD2. Losses at the gene ends were 5 bases for V and 7 bases for J; bases not matched to a gene: 5. Germline CDR1 and CDR2: GTSNPN and SVGIG (reference sequence). The CDR3 runs to 14 residues. CDR3 residues: CAWQLAGGPNEQFF. The CDR3 DNA is TGTGCCTGGCAACTAGCGGGGGGGCCTAATGAGCAGTTCTTC.

The chain couples TRBV5-4 to TRBJ2-1, with TRBD2 as a possible D gene (6 bases). Trimming took off 2 bases at V and 0 bases at J, with 9 bases between the two ends. Germline V gene lookup returns CDR1 SGHNT and CDR2 YYREEE (reference sequence). The CDR3 totals 15 residues. The CDR3 DNA reads TGTGCCAGCAGCTTCGGGGGAGACTCCTACAATGAGCAGTTCTTC. It translates to CASSFGGDSYNEQFF.

To note about this clonotype: A read error may explain this, as a much larger clone is one base away. The CDR3 protein is CASSLAPSANVQFF. The CDR3 DNA sequence: TGCGCCAGCAGCTTGGCGCCTAGCGCCAATGTGCAGTTCTTC. The V gene is TRBV5-5, the J gene TRBJ2-1; tentatively, D is TRBD2 (6 bases). The germline CDR1 and CDR2 sequences are SGHKS and YYEKEE (reference sequence). The length of the CDR3 is 14 residues.

This clonotype was detected only a few times. This chain joins TRBV28 and TRBJ2-7; D call uncertain. The V and J ends lost 5 bases and 6 bases respectively, with 11 bases between them. The CDR3 length is 12 residues. Germline CDR1 and CDR2: MDHEN and SYDVKM. CDR3: CASSPNGPEQYF. The CDR3 coding sequence is TGTGCCAGCAGTCCCAATGGGCCCGAGCAGTACTTC. The full variable domain, its missing parts supplied by reference TRBV28 and TRBJ2-7, is DVKVTQSSRYLVKRTGEKVFLECVQDMDHENMFWYRQDPGLGLRLIYFSYDVKMKEKGDIPEGYSVSREKKERFSLILESASTNQTSMYLCASSPNGPEQYFGPGTRLTVT.

This clonotype was detected many times. The V and J genes are TRBV12-3 or TRBV12-4 and TRBJ1-1; 8 bases map to TRBD1. Losses at the gene ends were 0 bases for V and 0 bases for J; bases not matched to a gene: 12. This CDR3 has 19 residues. The CDR3, as DNA: TGTGCCAGCAGTTTAGCGGGGCGCAGGGGGCTAACATTGAACACTGAAGCTTTCTTT. Its translation: CASSLAGRRGLTLNTEAFF.

At least ten counts were recorded for this clonotype. The V and J genes are TRBV7-2 and TRBJ2-1; 9 nucleotides align to TRBD2. Per germline, CDR1 SGHTA and CDR2 FQGNSA. The CDR3 sequence is 15 residues long. V lost 7 bases, J lost 0 bases, and 4 bases stayed unmatched. CDR3: CASTISGSSYNEQFF. The CDR3 DNA sequence: TGTGCCAGCACCATTAGCGGGAGCTCCTACAATGAGCAGTTCTTC.

The sample holds many counts of this clonotype. The chain joins TRBV5-6 to TRBJ2-3; tentatively, D is TRBD1 (6 bases). CDR1 SGHDT and CDR2 YYEEEE come from the germline V gene. V was pared by 4 bases and J by 3 bases, with 9 bases between. The CDR3 runs to 13 residues. The CDR3 DNA is TGTGCCAGCAGCCAACAGGGAACAGATACGCAGTATTTT. Amino acids: CASSQQGTDTQYF.

Many counts were recorded for this clonotype. The rearrangement joins TRBV19 to TRBJ1-1; TRBD1 aligns across 7 bases. CDR1 is LNHDA and CDR2 is SQIVND in the germline V gene (reference sequence). Losses at the gene ends were 3 bases for V and 4 bases for J; bases not matched to a gene: 5. This CDR3 contains 14 residues. The CDR3 loop is CASSITGASTEAFF. DNA of the CDR3: TGTGCCAGTAGTATCACAGGGGCGAGCACTGAAGCTTTCTTT.

CDR3 sequence reads: CAAQWRAAEQYF. The CDR3, as DNA: TGTGCCGCGCAATGGAGAGCGGCCGAGCAGTACTTC. The rearrangement joins TRBV30 to TRBJ2-7, with D tentatively TRBD2 (5 bases). Germline CDR1 and CDR2: GTSNPN and SVGIG (reference sequence). The CDR3 is 12 amino acids. Deletions cut 8 bases from V and 6 bases from J, with 17 bases between.

In this sample, this clonotype turned up a few times. This chain joins TRBV5-4 and TRBJ1-1; no reliable D call. Between the trimmed V and J ends, which lost 4 bases and 4 bases, there was a span of 11 bases. CDR1 is SGHNT, CDR2 YYREEE, per germline (reference sequence). This CDR3 comprises 13 residues. For the CDR3, the DNA is TGTGCCAGCAGCCTACGGGTAAGCACTGAAGCTTTCTTT. Protein product: CASSLRVSTEAFF.

V gene TRBV4-1 combines with J gene TRBJ2-2; D gene ambiguous. Germline CDR1 and CDR2: MGHRA and YSYEKL. The CDR3 is 14 residues long. The V gene lost 2 bases and the J gene lost 4 bases, with 8 bases spanning the gap. CDR3 amino acids: CASSQSRVTGELFF. The CDR3 DNA follows: TGCGCCAGCAGCCAATCTAGGGTCACCGGGGAGCTGTTTTTT.